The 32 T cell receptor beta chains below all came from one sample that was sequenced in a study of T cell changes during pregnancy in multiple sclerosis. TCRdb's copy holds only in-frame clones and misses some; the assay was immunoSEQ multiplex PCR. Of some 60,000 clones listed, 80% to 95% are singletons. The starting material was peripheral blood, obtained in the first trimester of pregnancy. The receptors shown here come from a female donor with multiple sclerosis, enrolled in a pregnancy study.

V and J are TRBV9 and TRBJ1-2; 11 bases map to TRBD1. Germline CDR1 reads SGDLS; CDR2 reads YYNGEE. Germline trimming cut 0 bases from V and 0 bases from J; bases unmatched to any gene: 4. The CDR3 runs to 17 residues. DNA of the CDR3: TGTGCCAGCAGCGTAGGGACAGGGGGCCTTTCTAACTATGGCTACACCTTC. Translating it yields CASSVGTGGLSNYGYTF.

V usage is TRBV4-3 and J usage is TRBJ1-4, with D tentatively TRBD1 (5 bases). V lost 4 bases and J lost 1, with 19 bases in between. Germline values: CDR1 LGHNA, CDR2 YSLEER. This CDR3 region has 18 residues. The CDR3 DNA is TGCGCCAGCAGCCCCCGGGACGGGGGGGGAATAACTAATGAAAAACTGTTTTTT. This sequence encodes CASSPRDGGGITNEKLFF.

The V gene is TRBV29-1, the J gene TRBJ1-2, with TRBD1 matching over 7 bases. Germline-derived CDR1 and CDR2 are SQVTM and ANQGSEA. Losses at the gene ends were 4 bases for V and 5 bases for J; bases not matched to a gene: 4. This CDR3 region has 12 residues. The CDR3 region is CSVGGTAYGYTF. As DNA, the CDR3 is TGCAGCGTTGGGGGGACAGCATATGGCTACACCTTC.

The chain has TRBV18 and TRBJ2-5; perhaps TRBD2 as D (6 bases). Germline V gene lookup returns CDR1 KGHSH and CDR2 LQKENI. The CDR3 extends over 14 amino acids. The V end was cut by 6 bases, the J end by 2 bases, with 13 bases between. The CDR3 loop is CASSPGLTQETQYF. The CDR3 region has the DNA TGTGCCAGCTCCCCCGGACTAACTCAAGAGACCCAGTACTTC. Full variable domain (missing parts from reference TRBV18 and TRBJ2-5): NAGVMQNPRHLVRRRGQEARLRCSPMKGHSHVYWYRQLPEEGLKFMVYLQKENIIDESGMPKERFSAEFPKEGPSILRIQQVVRGDSAAYFCASSPGLTQETQYFGPGTRLLVL.

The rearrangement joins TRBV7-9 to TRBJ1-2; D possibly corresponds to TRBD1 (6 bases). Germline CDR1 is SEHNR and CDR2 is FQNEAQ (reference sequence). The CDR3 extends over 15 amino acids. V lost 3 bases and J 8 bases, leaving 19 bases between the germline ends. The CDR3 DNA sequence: TGTGCCAGCAGCTTTAGGGGTCCCAACAGGGACGGCTACACCTTC. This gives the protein CASSFRGPNRDGYTF.

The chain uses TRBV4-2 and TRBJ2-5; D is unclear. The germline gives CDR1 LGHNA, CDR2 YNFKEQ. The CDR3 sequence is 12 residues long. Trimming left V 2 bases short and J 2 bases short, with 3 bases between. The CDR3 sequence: CASSQSQETQYF. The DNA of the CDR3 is TGTGCCAGCAGCCAATCTCAAGAGACCCAGTACTTC.

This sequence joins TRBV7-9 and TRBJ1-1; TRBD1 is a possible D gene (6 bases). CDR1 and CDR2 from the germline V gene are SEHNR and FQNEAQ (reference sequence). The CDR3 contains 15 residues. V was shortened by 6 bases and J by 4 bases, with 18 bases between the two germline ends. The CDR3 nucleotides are TGTGCCAGCAGTAAAGGGGGGGGCGGGGGCACTGAAGCTTTCTTT. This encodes CASSKGGGGGTEAFF.

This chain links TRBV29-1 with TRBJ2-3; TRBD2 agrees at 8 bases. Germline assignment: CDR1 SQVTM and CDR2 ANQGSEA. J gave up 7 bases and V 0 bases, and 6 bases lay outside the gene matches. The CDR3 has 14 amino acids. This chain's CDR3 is CSVEEGLAGHTQYF. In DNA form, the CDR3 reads TGCAGCGTTGAAGAAGGGTTAGCGGGGCATACGCAGTATTTT.

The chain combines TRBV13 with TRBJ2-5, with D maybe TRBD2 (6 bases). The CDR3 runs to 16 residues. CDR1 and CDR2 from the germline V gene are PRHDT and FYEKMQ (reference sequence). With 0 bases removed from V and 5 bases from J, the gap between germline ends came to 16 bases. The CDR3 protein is CASSLGRGARRETQYF. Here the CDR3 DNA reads TGTGCCAGCAGCTTAGGACGCGGGGCCCGACGGGAGACCCAGTACTTC.

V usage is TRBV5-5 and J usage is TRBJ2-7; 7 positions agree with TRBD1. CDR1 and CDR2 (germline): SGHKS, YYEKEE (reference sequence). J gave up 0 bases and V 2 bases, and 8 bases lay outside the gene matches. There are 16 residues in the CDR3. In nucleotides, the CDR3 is TGTGCCAGCAGCTTATGGGCAGGGGGTTACTCCTACGAGCAGTACTTC. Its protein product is CASSLWAGGYSYEQYF.

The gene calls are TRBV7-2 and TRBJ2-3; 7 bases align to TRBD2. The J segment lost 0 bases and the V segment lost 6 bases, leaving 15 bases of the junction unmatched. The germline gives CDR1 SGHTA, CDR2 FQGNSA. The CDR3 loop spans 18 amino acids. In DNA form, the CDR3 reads TGTGCCAGCAGTTTACCCCGCCCGGGGGGTCTCAGCACAGATACGCAGTATTTT. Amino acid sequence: CASSLPRPGGLSTDTQYF.

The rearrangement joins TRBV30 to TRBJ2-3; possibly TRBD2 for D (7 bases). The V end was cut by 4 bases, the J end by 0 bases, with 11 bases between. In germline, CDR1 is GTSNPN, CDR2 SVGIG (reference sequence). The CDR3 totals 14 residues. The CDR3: CAWTGGLSTDTQYF. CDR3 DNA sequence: TGTGCCTGGACGGGGGGCCTCAGCACAGATACGCAGTATTTT.

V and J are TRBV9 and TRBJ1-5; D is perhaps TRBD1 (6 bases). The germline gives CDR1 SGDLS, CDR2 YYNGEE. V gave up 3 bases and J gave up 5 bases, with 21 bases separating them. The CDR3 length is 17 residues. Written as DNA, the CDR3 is TGTGCCAGCAGCGCGGGGGGCGGCACTGGGGGGGATCAGCCCCAGCATTTT. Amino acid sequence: CASSAGGGTGGDQPQHF.

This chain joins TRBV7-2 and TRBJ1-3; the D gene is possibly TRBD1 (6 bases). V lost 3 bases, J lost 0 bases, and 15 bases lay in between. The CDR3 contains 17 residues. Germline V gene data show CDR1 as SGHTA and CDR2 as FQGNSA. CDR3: CASSLGGGHGSGNTIYF. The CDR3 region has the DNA TGTGCCAGCAGCTTGGGCGGGGGCCACGGCTCTGGAAACACCATATATTTT.

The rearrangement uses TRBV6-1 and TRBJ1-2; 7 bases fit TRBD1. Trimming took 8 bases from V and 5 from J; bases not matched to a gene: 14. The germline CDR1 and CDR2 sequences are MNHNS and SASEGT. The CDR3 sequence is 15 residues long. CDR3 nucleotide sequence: TGTGCCAGCCGTAGGACAGGCCCAAGGGGGTATGGCTACACCTTC. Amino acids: CASRRTGPRGYGYTF.

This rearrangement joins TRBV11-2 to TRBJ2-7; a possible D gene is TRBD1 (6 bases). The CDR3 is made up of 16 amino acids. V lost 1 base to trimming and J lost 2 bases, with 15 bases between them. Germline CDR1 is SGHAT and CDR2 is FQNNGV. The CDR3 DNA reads TGTGCCAGCAGCTTAGTTTGGACAGTACCTCCCTACGAGCAGTACTTC. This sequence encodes CASSLVWTVPPYEQYF.

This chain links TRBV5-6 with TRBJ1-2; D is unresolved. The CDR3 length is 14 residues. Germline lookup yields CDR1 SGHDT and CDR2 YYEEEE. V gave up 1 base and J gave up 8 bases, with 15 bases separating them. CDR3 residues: CASSLTVFTVGYTF. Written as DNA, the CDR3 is TGTGCCAGCAGCTTGACAGTTTTCACAGTCGGCTACACCTTC.

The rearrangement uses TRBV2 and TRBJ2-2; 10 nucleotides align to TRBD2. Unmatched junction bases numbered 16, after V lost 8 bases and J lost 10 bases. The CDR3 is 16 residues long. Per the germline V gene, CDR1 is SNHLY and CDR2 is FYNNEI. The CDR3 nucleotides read TGTGCCAGCTTCGACCCGAGCGGGGGGGCACCGGAGGAGCTGTTTTTT. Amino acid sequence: CASFDPSGGAPEELFF.

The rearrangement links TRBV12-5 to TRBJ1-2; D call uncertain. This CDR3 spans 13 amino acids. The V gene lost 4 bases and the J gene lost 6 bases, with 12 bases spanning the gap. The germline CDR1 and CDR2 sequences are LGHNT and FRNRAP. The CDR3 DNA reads TGTGCTAGTGGTTCAAACGCGGGAAATGGCTACACCTTC. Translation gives CASGSNAGNGYTF.

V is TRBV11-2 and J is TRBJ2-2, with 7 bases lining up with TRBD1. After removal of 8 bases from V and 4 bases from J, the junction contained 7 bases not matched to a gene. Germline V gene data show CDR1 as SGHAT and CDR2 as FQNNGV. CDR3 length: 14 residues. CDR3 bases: TGTGCCAGCCGCGGGTCAGGGGGCACCGGGGAGCTGTTTTTT. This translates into CASRGSGGTGELFF.

In DNA, the CDR3 is TGTGCCAGCAGCAGGGGCCCTAACTATGGCTACACCTTC. Encoded protein: CASSRGPNYGYTF. The V call is TRBV21-1, the J call TRBJ1-2; TRBD1, as called in the table, went unchecked against the DNA. TRBV21-1 is flagged as a pseudogene. The CDR3 extends over 13 amino acids.

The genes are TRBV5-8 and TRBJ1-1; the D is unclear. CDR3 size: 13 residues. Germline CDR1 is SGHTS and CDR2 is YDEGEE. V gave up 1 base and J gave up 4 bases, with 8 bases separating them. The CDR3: CASSLTPVTEAFF. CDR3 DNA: TGTGCCAGCAGCTTGACCCCAGTCACTGAAGCTTTCTTT.

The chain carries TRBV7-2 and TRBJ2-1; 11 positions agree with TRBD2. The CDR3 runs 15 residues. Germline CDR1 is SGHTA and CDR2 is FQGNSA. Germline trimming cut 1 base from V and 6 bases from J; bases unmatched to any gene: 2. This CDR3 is CASSLGLAGLNEQFF. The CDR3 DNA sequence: TGTGCCAGCAGCTTAGGACTAGCGGGGCTCAATGAGCAGTTCTTC.

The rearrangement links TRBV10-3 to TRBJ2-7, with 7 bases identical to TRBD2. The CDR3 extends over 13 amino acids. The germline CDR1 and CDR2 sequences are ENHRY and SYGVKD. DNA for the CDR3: TGTACCTCTCGGGGGGACTTTTCCTACGAGCAGTACTTC. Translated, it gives CTSRGDFSYEQYF.

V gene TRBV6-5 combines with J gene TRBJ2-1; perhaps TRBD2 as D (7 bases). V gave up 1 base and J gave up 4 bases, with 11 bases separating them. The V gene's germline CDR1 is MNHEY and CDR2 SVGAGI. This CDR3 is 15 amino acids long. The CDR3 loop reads CASSYYGGLYNEQFF. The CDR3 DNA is TGTGCCAGCAGTTACTACGGGGGGCTATACAATGAGCAGTTCTTC.

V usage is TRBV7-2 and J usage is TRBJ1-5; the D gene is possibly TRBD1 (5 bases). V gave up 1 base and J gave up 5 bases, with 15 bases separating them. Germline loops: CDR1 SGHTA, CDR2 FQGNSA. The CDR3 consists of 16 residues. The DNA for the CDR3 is TGTGCCAGCAGCTTAGGTGCTTCGGCAGGGTATCAGCCCCAGCATTTT. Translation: CASSLGASAGYQPQHF.

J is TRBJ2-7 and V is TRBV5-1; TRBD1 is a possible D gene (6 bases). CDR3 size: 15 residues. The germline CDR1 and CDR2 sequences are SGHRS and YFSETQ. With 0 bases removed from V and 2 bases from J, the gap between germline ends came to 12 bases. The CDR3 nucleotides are TGCGCCAGCAGCTTGGCCACTGGGGGCCCCTACGAGCAGTACTTC. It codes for CASSLATGGPYEQYF.

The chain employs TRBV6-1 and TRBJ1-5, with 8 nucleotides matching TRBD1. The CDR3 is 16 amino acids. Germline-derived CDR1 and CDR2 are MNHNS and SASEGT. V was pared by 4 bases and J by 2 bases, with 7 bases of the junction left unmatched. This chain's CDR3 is CASSVKGTGGNQPQHF. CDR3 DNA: TGTGCCAGCAGTGTAAAAGGGACAGGCGGCAATCAGCCCCAGCATTTT.

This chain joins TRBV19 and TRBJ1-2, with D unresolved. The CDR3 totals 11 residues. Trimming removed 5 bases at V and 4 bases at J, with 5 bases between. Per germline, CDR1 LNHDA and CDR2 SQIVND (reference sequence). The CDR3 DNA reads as TGTGCCAGTAGTGGACTCTATGGCTACACCTTC. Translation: CASSGLYGYTF. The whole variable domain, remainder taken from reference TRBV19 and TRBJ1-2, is DGGITQSPKYLFRKEGQNVTLSCEQNLNHDAMYWYRQDPGQGLRLIYYSQIVNDFQKGDIAEGYSVSREKKESFPLTVTSAQKNPTAFYLCASSGLYGYTFGSGTRLTVV.

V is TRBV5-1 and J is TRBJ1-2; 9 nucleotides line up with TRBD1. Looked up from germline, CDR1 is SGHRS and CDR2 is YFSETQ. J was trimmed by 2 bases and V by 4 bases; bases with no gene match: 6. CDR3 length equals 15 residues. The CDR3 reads CASSPGTGKNYGYTF. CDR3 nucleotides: TGCGCCAGCAGCCCCGGGACAGGGAAAAACTATGGCTACACCTTC.

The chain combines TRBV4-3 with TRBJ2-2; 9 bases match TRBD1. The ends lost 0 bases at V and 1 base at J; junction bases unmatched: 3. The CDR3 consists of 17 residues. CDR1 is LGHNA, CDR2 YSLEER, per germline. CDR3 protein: CASSQELGQGNTGELFF. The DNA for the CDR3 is TGCGCCAGCAGCCAAGAGTTGGGACAGGGGAACACCGGGGAGCTGTTTTTT.

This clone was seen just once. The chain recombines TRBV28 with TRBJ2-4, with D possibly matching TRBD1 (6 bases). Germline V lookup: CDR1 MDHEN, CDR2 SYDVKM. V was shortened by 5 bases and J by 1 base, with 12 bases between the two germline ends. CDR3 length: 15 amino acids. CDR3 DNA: TGTGCCAGCAGTCGACAGGTTAGGGCCAAAAACATTCAGTACTTC. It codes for CASSRQVRAKNIQYF.